This TCR beta chain is from a study of blood T cells in healthy people across ages. For the second PCR, which ran for roughly 6 to 12 cycles, a sample-barcoded 5' primer and a J-beta primer mix were used. TCRdb re-analysed the 5' RACE reads in MiXCR, keeping a single row per CDR3 protein. The table records around 940,000 distinct CDR3 sequences, around 54% of them present only once. Total RNA amounts of at least 5 micrograms were extracted per sample. From germline, CDR1 is SQVTM and CDR2 ANQGSEA. The CDR3 totals 16 residues. This sequence was found in a woman aged 60-75 years in good health. The V and J genes are TRBV29-1 and TRBJ2-1, with no clear D. TRBJ2-7 explains the end of the DNA better; the J call may be wrong. Sequenced input: blood. CDR3 bases: TGCAGCGTTGTTGTCCCCTTCGTGGCACCGAACAATGAGCAGTACTTC. Its translation is CSVVVPFVAPNNEQYF.